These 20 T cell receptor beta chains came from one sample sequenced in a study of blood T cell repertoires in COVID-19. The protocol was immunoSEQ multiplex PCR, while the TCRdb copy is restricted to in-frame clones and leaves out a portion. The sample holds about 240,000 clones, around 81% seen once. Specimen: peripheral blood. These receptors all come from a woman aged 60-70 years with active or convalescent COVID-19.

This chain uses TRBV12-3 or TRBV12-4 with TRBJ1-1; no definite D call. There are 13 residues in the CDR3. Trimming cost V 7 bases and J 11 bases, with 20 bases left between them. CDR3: CASTREGSGYAFF. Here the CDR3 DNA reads TGTGCCAGCACCCGGGAGGGATCCGGGTACGCTTTCTTT.

The CDR3 DNA sequence: TGTGCCAGCAGCCCGATGGACAGGGTGGTTGCCTACAATGAGCAGTTCTTC. This gives the protein CASSPMDRVVAYNEQFF. The chain joins TRBV7-9 to TRBJ2-1, with 8 bases aligning to TRBD1. V was clipped by 5 bases and J by 2 bases; unmatched bases: 11. Per the germline V gene, CDR1 is SEHNR and CDR2 is FQNEAQ (reference sequence). The CDR3 runs 17 residues.

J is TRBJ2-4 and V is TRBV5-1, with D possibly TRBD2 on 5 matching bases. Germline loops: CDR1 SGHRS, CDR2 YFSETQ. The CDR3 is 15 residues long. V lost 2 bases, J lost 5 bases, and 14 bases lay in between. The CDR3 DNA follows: TGCGCCAGCAGCTTTTATGGGGAACTAGAAAACATTCAGTACTTC. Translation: CASSFYGELENIQYF.

CDR3 sequence reads: CASSLIQLNTEAFF. In DNA, the CDR3 is TGTGCCAGCAGCTTGATACAGTTGAACACTGAAGCTTTCTTT. The chain joins TRBV5-6 to TRBJ1-1; D is ambiguous. Germline lookup yields CDR1 SGHDT and CDR2 YYEEEE. V was shortened by 1 base and J by 0 bases, with 7 bases between the two germline ends. This CDR3 has 14 residues.

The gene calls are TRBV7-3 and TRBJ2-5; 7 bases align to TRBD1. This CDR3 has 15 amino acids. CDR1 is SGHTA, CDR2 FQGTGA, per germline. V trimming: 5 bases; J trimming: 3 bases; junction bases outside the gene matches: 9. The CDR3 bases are TGTGCCAGCAGCATCGCCGGGACAGCTAAAGAGACCCAGTACTTC. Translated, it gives CASSIAGTAKETQYF.

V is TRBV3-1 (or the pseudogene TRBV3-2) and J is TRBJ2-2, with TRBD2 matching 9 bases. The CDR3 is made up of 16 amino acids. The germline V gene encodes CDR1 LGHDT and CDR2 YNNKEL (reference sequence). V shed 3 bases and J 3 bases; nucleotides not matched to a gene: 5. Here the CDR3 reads CASSQAGGPDTGELFF. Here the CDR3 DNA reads TGTGCCAGCAGCCAGGCGGGAGGGCCCGACACCGGGGAGCTGTTTTTT.

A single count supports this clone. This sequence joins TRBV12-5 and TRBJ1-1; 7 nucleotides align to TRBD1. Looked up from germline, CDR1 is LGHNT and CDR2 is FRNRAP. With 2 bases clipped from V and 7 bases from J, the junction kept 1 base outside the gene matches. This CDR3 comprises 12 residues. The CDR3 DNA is TGTGCTAGTGGTTTGAACAGGGGTGAAGCTTTCTTT. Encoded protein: CASGLNRGEAFF.

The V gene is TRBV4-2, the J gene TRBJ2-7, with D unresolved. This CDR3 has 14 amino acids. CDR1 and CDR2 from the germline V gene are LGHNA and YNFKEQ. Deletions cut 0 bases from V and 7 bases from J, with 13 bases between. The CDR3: CASSQDHGDREQYF. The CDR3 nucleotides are TGTGCCAGCAGCCAAGATCATGGAGATAGGGAGCAGTACTTC.

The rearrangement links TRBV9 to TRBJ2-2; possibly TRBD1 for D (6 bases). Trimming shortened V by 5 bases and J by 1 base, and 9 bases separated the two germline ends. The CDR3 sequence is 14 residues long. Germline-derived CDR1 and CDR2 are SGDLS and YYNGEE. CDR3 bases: TGTGCCAGCAGTCCGACAGGGAACACCGGGGAGCTGTTTTTT. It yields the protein CASSPTGNTGELFF.

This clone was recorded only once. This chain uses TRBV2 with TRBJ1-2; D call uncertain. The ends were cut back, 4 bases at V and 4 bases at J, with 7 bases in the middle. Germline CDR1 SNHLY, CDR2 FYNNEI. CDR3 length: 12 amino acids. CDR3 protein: CASSVLGYGYTF. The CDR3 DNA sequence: TGTGCCAGCAGTGTTCTCGGCTATGGCTACACCTTC.

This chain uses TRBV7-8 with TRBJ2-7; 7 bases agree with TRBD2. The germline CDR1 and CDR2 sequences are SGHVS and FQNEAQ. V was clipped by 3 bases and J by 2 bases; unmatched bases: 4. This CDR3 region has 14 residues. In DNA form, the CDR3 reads TGTGCCAGCAGCTTGGGGGGGTCCCCCTACGAGCAGTACTTC. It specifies CASSLGGSPYEQYF.

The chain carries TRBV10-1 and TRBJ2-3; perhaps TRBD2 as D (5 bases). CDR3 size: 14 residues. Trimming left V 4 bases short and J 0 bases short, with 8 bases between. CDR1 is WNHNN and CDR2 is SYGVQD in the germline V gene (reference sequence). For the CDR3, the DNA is TGCGCCAGCAGTGGCGGGCCTAGCACAGATACGCAGTATTTT. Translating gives CASSGGPSTDTQYF.

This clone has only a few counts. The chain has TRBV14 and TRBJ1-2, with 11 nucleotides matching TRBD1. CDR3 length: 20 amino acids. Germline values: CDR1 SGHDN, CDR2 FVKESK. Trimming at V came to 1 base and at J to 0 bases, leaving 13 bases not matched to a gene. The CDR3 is CASSQVLMGQGVPTNYGYTF. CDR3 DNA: TGTGCCAGCAGCCAAGTCCTGATGGGACAGGGGGTACCGACTAACTATGGCTACACCTTC.

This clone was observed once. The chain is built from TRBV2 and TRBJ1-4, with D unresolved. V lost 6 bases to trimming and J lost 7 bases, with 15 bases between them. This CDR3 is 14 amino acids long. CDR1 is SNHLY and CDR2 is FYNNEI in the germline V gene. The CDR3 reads CASRIRSLSEKLFF. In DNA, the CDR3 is TGTGCCAGCAGAATTAGGAGCCTAAGTGAAAAACTGTTTTTT.

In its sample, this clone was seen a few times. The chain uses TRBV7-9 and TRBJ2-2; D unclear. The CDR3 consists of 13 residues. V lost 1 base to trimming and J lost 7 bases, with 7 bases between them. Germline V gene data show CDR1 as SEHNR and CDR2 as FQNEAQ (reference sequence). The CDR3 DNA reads TGTGCCAGCAGCTTAGTAGAAAACGGGGAGCTGTTTTTT. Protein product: CASSLVENGELFF.

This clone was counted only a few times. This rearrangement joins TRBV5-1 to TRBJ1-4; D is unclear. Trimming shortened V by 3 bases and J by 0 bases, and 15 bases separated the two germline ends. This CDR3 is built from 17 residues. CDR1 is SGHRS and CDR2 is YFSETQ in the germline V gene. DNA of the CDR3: TGCGCCAGCAGCTCCAGCGTCGGCCCCACAACTAATGAAAAACTGTTTTTT. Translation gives CASSSSVGPTTNEKLFF. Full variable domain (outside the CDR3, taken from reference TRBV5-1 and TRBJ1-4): KAGVTQTPRYLIKTRGQQVTLSCSPISGHRSVSWYQQTPGQGLQFLFEYFSETQRNKGNFPGRFSGRQFSNSRSEMNVSTLELGDSALYLCASSSSVGPTTNEKLFFGSGTQLSVL.

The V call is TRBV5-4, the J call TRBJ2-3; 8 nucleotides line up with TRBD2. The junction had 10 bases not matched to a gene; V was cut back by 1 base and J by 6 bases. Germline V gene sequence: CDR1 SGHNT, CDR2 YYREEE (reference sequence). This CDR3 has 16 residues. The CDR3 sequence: CASSLRVRGGEDTQYF. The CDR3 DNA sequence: TGTGCCAGCAGCTTGAGGGTTCGGGGGGGGGAGGATACGCAGTATTTT.

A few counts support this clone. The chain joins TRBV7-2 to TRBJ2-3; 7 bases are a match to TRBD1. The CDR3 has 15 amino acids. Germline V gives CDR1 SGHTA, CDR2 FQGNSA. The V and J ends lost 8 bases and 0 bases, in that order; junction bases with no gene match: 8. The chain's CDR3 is CASSGQSTSTDTQYF. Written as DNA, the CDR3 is TGTGCCAGCTCGGGACAGTCCACTAGCACAGATACGCAGTATTTT.

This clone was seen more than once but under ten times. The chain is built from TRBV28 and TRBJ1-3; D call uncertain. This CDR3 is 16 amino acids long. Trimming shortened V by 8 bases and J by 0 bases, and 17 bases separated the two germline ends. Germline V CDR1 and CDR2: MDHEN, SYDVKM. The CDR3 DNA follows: TGTGCCAGCCAGAAATACATTCCCAGCTCTGGAAACACCATATATTTT. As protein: CASQKYIPSSGNTIYF.

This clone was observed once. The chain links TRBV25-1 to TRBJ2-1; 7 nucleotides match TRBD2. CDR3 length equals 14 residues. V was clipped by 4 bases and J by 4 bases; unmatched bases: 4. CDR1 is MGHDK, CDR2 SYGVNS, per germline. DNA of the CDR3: TGTGCCAGCAGTGCTCCTAGCGGTTACAATGAGCAGTTCTTC. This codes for CASSAPSGYNEQFF.